The table lists the clone carrying this TCR beta chain with many counts. The antigen is unknown. The source of the sample is a study of tumor-infiltrating lymphocytes in primary liver carcinoma. The CDR3 extends over 16 amino acids. J was trimmed by 3 bases and V by 2 bases; bases with no gene match: 5. Germline V gene data show CDR1 as SQVTM and CDR2 as ANQGSEA. Starting from around 0.45 ug of total RNA, TCR beta cDNA was produced with a primer in the constant region. Three nested multiplex PCR rounds, a slightly modified ARM-PCR, produced the libraries for TCR beta. A C-beta reverse primer was combined with TRBV1-TRBV30 forward primers in the first two PCR rounds, and each round had around 11 cycles. One entry per CDR3 protein, called by TCRdb with MiXCR from the multiplex PCR reads. This sample has approximately 120,000 distinct CDR3 sequences, with 55% to 75% found just once. General study results and limits: For tumor-adjacent and tumor-blood pairs, overlap was less than that seen for tumor region pairs.

The source material, about 18-31 mg of unsorted bulk tissue, was used to co-extract RNA and DNA. The patients carried chronic HBV infection and had received no treatment. The chain recombines TRBV29-1 with TRBJ2-2; 11 bases line up with TRBD2. Sequenced sample: liver tumor tissue from sampling region 3. This sample's subset: tumor region T3, left-lateral pole. This TCR derives from a woman in her fifties or sixties with primary liver carcinoma and hepatitis B virus infection. CDR3 residues: CSVEISGRGDTGELFF. The CDR3 DNA reads as TGCAGCGTTGAAATTAGCGGGAGGGGGGACACCGGGGAGCTGTTTTTT.